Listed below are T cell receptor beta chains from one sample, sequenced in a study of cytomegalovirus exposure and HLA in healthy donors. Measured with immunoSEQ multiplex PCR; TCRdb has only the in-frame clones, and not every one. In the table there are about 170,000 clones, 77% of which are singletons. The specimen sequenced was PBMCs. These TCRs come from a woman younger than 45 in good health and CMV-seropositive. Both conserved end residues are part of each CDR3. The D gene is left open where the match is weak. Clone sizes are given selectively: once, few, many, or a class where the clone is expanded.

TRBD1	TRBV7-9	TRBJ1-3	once	CASAMRQGNTIYF	TGTGCCAGCGCCATGAGACAGGGTAACACCATATATTTT
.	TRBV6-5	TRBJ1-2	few	CASSTAGGNYGYTF	TGTGCCAGCAGTACGGCAGGTGGGAACTATGGCTACACCTTC
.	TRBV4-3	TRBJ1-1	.	CASSQDTIRQEAFF	TGCGCCAGCAGCCAAGATACGATTCGACAGGAAGCTTTCTTT
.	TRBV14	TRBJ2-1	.	CASSQGKGPYNEQFF	TGTGCCAGCAGCCAGGGAAAGGGGCCCTACAATGAGCAGTTCTTC
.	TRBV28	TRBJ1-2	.	CASSSPDTPEGYTF	TGTGCCAGCAGTTCCCCGGACACCCCGGAGGGCTACACCTTC
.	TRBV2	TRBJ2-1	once	CASREGYYNEQFF	TGTGCCAGCAGGGAAGGTTACTACAATGAGCAGTTCTTC
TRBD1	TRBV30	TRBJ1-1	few	CAGQGKVDTEAFF	TGTGCCGGACAGGGGAAAGTGGACACTGAAGCTTTCTTT
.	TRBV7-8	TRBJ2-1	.	CASRLLSGPYNEQFF	TGTGCCAGCAGGCTTTTAAGTGGGCCCTACAATGAGCAGTTCTTC
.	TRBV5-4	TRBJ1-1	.	CASSLVGQLNTEAFF	TGTGCAAGCAGCTTGGTGGGGCAGTTGAACACTGAAGCTTTCTTT
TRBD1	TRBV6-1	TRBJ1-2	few	CASSGTGGVYGYTF	TGTGCCAGCAGCGGGACAGGTGGGGTCTATGGCTACACCTTC
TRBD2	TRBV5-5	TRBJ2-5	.	CASSRTSERQTQYF	TGTGCCAGCAGCCGGACTAGCGAAAGGCAGACCCAGTACTTC
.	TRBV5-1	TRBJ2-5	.	CASSLGQGKETQYF	TGCGCCAGCAGCTTGGGGCAGGGGAAAGAGACCCAGTACTTC
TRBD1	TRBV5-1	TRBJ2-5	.	CASSSGQVRETQYF	TGCGCCAGCAGCAGCGGACAGGTGAGGGAGACCCAGTACTTC
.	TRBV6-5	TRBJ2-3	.	CASSPRGPSTDTQYF	TGTGCCAGCAGCCCCCGAGGCCCTAGCACAGATACGCAGTATTTT
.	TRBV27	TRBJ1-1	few	CASSFGQGGTEAFF	TGTGCCAGCAGTTTTGGGCAGGGAGGGACTGAAGCTTTCTTT
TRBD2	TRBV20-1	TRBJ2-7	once	CSARGGREQYF	TGCAGTGCTAGGGGAGGGCGCGAGCAGTACTTC
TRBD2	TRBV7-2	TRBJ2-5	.	CASSLTTSAQETQYF	TGTGCCAGCAGCTTGACGACTAGCGCACAAGAGACCCAGTACTTC
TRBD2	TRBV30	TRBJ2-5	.	CAWSGLAGETQYF	TGTGCCTGGAGCGGACTAGCGGGGGAGACCCAGTACTTC
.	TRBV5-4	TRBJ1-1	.	CASSFERNTEAFF	TGTGCCAGCAGCTTTGAGAGGAACACTGAAGCTTTCTTT
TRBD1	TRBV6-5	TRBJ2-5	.	CASTTGDRGRETQYF	TGTGCCAGCACCACCGGGGACAGGGGGCGGGAGACCCAGTACTTC
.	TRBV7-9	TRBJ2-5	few	CASSTTGSQETQYF	TGTGCCAGCAGCACAACCGGGAGTCAAGAGACCCAGTACTTC
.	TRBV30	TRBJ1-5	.	CAFGSGTLSNQPQHF	TGTGCCTTTGGGTCGGGGACACTTAGCAATCAGCCCCAGCATTTT
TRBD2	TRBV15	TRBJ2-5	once	CATSPGREGQETQYF	TGTGCCACCAGCCCGGGCAGGGAGGGCCAAGAGACCCAGTACTTC
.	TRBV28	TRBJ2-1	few	CASSFVSDEQFF	TGTGCCAGCAGTTTTGTATCGGATGAGCAGTTCTTC
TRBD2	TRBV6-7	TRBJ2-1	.	CASSNQRLAGGCYNEQFF	TGTGCCAGCAGTAACCAAAGACTAGCGGGAGGTTGCTACAATGAGCAGTTCTTC
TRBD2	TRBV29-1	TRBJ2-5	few	CSVLAGAGETQYF	TGCAGCGTCCTAGCGGGAGCCGGGGAGACCCAGTACTTC
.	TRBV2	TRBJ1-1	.	CASSSSRGTEAFF	TGTGCCAGCAGCTCGTCGCGGGGAACTGAAGCTTTCTTT
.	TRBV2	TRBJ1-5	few	CASSELKEVWYSNQPQHF	TGTGCCAGCAGTGAACTAAAAGAGGTATGGTATAGCAATCAGCCCCAGCATTTT
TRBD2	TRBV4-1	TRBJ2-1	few	CASSGRQGALAGGDEQFF	TGCGCCAGCAGCGGCAGGCAGGGGGCTCTAGCGGGAGGCGATGAGCAGTTCTTC
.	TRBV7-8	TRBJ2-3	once	CASSLGSGVLTDTQYF	TGTGCCAGCAGCTTAGGGTCGGGAGTCCTCACAGATACGCAGTATTTT
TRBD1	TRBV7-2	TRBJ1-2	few	CASSLARRQGAYGYTF	TGTGCCAGCAGCTTAGCGCGCCGACAGGGGGCATATGGCTACACCTTC
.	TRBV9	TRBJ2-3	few	CASSAQSGTDTQYF	TGTGCCAGCAGCGCACAATCAGGGACAGATACGCAGTATTTT
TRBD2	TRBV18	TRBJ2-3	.	CASSPGLAVSGDTQYF	TGTGCCAGCTCACCGGGACTAGCGGTTTCGGGGGATACGCAGTATTTT
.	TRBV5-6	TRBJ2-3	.	CASSFWAGTDTQYF	TGTGCCAGCAGCTTCTGGGCAGGGACAGATACGCAGTATTTT
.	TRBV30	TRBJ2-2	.	CAWSRWERNTGELFF	TGTGCCTGGAGTCGGTGGGAGAGGAACACCGGGGAGCTGTTTTTT
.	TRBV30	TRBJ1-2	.	CAWSVILSRNYGYTF	TGTGCCTGGAGTGTAATACTGTCTAGGAACTATGGCTACACCTTC
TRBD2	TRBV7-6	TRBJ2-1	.	CAIKGGSAYNEQFF	TGTGCCATCAAGGGCGGGAGTGCCTACAATGAGCAGTTCTTC
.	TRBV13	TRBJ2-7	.	CASSSPGLYEQYF	TGTGCCAGCAGCTCTCCGGGACTTTACGAGCAGTACTTC
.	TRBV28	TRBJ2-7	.	CASSPRGDSYYEQYF	TGTGCCAGCAGCCCAAGGGGGGACAGTTACTACGAGCAGTACTTC
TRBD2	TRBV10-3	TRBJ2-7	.	CAILAGGGYEQYF	TGTGCCATCTTGGCGGGAGGAGGGTACGAGCAGTACTTC
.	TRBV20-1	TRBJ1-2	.	CSARGSYGYTF	TGCAGTGCTAGGGGCAGCTATGGCTACACCTTC
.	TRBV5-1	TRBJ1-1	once	CASSYNPTGDPYTYTEAFF	TGCGCCAGCAGCTATAACCCGACAGGAGACCCTTACACTTACACTGAAGCTTTCTTT
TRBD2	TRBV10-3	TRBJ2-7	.	CAISVQVAGEGEQYF	TGTGCCATCAGTGTTCAGGTAGCGGGAGAAGGGGAACAGTACTTC
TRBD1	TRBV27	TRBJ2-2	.	CASSLWDSANTGELFF	TGTGCCAGCAGTTTATGGGACAGCGCGAACACCGGGGAGCTGTTTTTT
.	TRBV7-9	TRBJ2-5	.	CASSRYRAGTSQETQYF	TGTGCCAGCAGCCGATATAGAGCCGGGACATCTCAAGAGACCCAGTACTTC
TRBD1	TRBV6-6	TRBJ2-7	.	CASSYLGQAYEQYF	TGTGCCAGCAGTTACCTTGGACAGGCCTACGAGCAGTACTTC
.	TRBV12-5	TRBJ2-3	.	CASALITDTQYF	TGTGCTAGTGCCTTAATTACAGATACGCAGTATTTT
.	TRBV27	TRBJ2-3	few	CASSFLGPSDTQYF	TGTGCCAGCAGTTTCTTGGGGCCGTCAGATACGCAGTATTTT
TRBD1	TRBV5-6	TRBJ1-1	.	CASSLPGQGGDTEAFF	TGTGCCAGCAGCCTTCCGGGACAGGGAGGGGACACTGAAGCTTTCTTT